The 22 T cell receptor beta chains below were found in one sample sequenced in a study of CD8+ T cells in alopecia areata. The sequencing template was cDNA reverse transcribed from extracted RNA. Only in-frame clones appear in the TCRdb table, and some are missing; sequencing was by immunoSEQ multiplex PCR. The table lists approximately 220,000 clones, roughly two fifths of them singletons, with under 0.55% in the top ten. Sample treatment: oral pan-JAK inhibitor, 5-10 mg twice daily. The source material was CD4+ T cells sorted from blood, sampled at approximately week 30, from a patient treated with tofacitinib. The receptor set was obtained from a human donor with alopecia areata.

The chain employs TRBV19 and TRBJ2-7, with 7 bases identical to TRBD1. This CDR3 is built from 14 residues. CDR1 is LNHDA, CDR2 SQIVND, per germline (reference sequence). The V and J ends lost 6 bases and 0 bases, in that order; junction bases with no gene match: 5. CDR3 residues: CASRGDSPSYEQYF. The CDR3 DNA follows: TGTGCCAGTAGGGGGGACAGTCCCTCCTACGAGCAGTACTTC.

The rearrangement joins TRBV12-2 to TRBJ1-2; the table's D gene call, TRBD1, was not cross checked with the DNA. TRBV12-2 is assigned pseudogene status. This CDR3 region has 13 residues. This chain's CDR3 is CASRSPQDRRYTF. DNA for the CDR3: TGTGCAAGTCGCTCCCCCCAGGACAGACGCTACACCTTC.

This clone appeared a single time. This chain links TRBV6-1 with TRBJ2-7, with 7 positions matching TRBD1. The CDR3 contains 15 residues. Germline V lookup: CDR1 MNHNS, CDR2 SASEGT. The V gene end was trimmed by 3 bases and the J gene end by 2 bases; junction bases not matched to a gene: 7. CDR3 sequence reads: CASSEQGDIPYEQYF. Here the CDR3 DNA reads TGTGCCAGCAGTGAGCAGGGGGATATCCCCTACGAGCAGTACTTC.

The J gene is TRBJ2-7, the V gene TRBV30; a weak D match, TRBD2 (5 bases). The V end lost 5 bases, the J end lost 6 bases, and 20 bases lay between the germline ends. The CDR3 is made up of 14 amino acids. Germline V CDR1 and CDR2: GTSNPN, SVGIG (reference sequence). CDR3 amino acids: CAWSGLSGSAEQYF. The CDR3 DNA reads TGTGCCTGGTCGGGCCTTTCTGGGAGCGCCGAGCAGTACTTC.

CDR3 amino acids: CASSETRTVTDTQYF. Written as DNA, the CDR3 is TGTGCCAGCAGTGAGACTCGGACCGTCACAGATACGCAGTATTTT. V gene TRBV2 combines with J gene TRBJ2-3, with D uncertain. Germline V gene data show CDR1 as SNHLY and CDR2 as FYNNEI. The V and J ends lost 3 bases and 2 bases respectively, with 12 bases between them. The CDR3 length is 15 residues. Full variable domain (rest looked up from reference TRBV2 and TRBJ2-3): EPEVTQTPSHQVTQMGQEVILRCVPISNHLYFYWYRQILGQKVEFLVSFYNNEISEKSEIFDDQFSVERPDGSNFTLKIRSTKLEDSAMYFCASSETRTVTDTQYFGPGTRLTVL.

Only one count was recorded for this clone. This chain joins TRBV30 and TRBJ1-4; D unclear. V lost 4 bases and J 4 bases, leaving 7 bases between the germline ends. The germline V gene encodes CDR1 GTSNPN and CDR2 SVGIG (reference sequence). The length of the CDR3 is 12 residues. The CDR3, as DNA: TGTGCCTGGATGCGGCATAATGAAAAACTGTTTTTT. It codes for CAWMRHNEKLFF.

V is TRBV11-2 and J is TRBJ2-5; D is undetermined. This CDR3 is 13 amino acids long. V dropped 2 bases and J dropped 9 bases, with 13 bases sitting between them. Germline V gene lookup returns CDR1 SGHAT and CDR2 FQNNGV. CDR3 DNA: TGTGCCAGCAGCTTAAGGCGGTCTCTGGCCCAGTACTTC. It specifies CASSLRRSLAQYF.

A few counts support this clone. The chain recombines TRBV14 with TRBJ1-1, with D hard to call. The germline V gene has CDR1 SGHDN and CDR2 FVKESK. Deletions cut 1 base from V and 0 bases from J, with 12 bases between. The CDR3 has 16 residues. This chain's CDR3 is CASSQAGVGMNTEAFF. CDR3 in DNA: TGTGCCAGCAGCCAAGCTGGTGTTGGCATGAACACTGAAGCTTTCTTT.

CDR3 sequence (DNA): TGCGCCAGCAGTCAATCAGGAGATTCGGGGAACACCGGGGAGCTGTTTTTT. Its translation is CASSQSGDSGNTGELFF. The chain couples TRBV23-1 to TRBJ2-2; D gene unclear. TRBV23-1 is known as an ORF, though its function is uncertain. Trimming cost V 0 bases and J 1 base, with 12 bases left between them. The CDR3 loop spans 17 amino acids.

The chain is built from TRBV9 and TRBJ2-6; D possibly matches TRBD1 or TRBD2 (5 bases each). This CDR3 comprises 14 residues. Trimming stripped 2 bases from V and 2 bases from J, with 5 bases between. Germline V CDR1 and CDR2: SGDLS, YYNGEE. The CDR3 nucleotides read TGTGCCAGCAGCGTGGGGGCTGGGGCCAACGTCCTGACTTTC. Amino acid sequence: CASSVGAGANVLTF. Combining the CDR3 with reference TRBV9 and TRBJ2-6 gives the whole variable domain DSGVTQTPKHLITATGQRVTLRCSPRSGDLSVYWYQQSLDQGLQFLIQYYNGEERAKGNILERFSAQQFPDLHSELNLSSLELGDSALYFCASSVGAGANVLTFGAGSRLTVL.

The V and J genes are TRBV9 and TRBJ2-5; 12 bases are a match to TRBD1. V gave up 3 bases and J gave up 5 bases; unmatched junction bases: 8. CDR1 SGDLS and CDR2 YYNGEE come from the germline V gene. This CDR3 is 16 amino acids long. In nucleotides, the CDR3 is TGTGCCAGCAGCGCGCCAGGGACAGGGGGCTGGGAGACCCAGTACTTC. It translates to CASSAPGTGGWETQYF.

The V call is TRBV2, the J call TRBJ2-7; 10 bases align to TRBD2. Germline CDR1 is SNHLY and CDR2 is FYNNEI. The V segment lost 2 bases and the J segment 5 bases; nucleotides outside the gene matches: 6. The CDR3 consists of 15 residues. The DNA for the CDR3 is TGTGCCAGCAGTGAATTGAGCGGGAGGGCCAACGAGCAGTACTTC. Translation gives CASSELSGRANEQYF. Based on the CDR3 plus reference TRBV2 and TRBJ2-7, the full variable domain is EPEVTQTPSHQVTQMGQEVILRCVPISNHLYFYWYRQILGQKVEFLVSFYNNEISEKSEIFDDQFSVERPDGSNFTLKIRSTKLEDSAMYFCASSELSGRANEQYFGPGTRLTVT.

The rearrangement joins TRBV9 to TRBJ2-7; 7 bases match TRBD1. V was clipped by 4 bases and J by 2 bases; unmatched bases: 6. Germline V lookup: CDR1 SGDLS, CDR2 YYNGEE. The CDR3 is made up of 14 amino acids. CDR3 region: CASSLRDSPYEQYF. DNA of the CDR3: TGTGCCAGCAGCCTCCGGGACAGCCCCTACGAGCAGTACTTC.

The V gene is TRBV7-9, the J gene TRBJ1-1, with D perhaps TRBD1 (6 bases). V lost 1 base, J lost 0 bases, and 9 bases lay in between. This CDR3 is 15 amino acids long. Germline CDR1 SEHNR, CDR2 FQNEAQ (reference sequence). CDR3 sequence: CASSLGRGMNTEAFF. Here the CDR3 DNA reads TGTGCCAGCAGCTTAGGCAGGGGCATGAACACTGAAGCTTTCTTT.

This clone was seen a few times. The genes are TRBV11-1 and TRBJ1-1, with 7 bases identical to TRBD1. Germline values: CDR1 SGHAT, CDR2 FQDESV (reference sequence). The CDR3 consists of 13 residues. The trim removed 5 bases at V and 10 bases at J, leaving 10 bases unmatched. The CDR3, as DNA: TGTGCCAGCAGCACAGGACAGGAGTTCAGAGCTTTCTTT. Its translation is CASSTGQEFRAFF. Full variable domain (rest looked up from reference TRBV11-1 and TRBJ1-1): EAEVAQSPRYKITEKSQAVAFWCDPISGHATLYWYRQILGQGPELLVQFQDESVVDDSQLPKDRFSAERLKGVDSTLKIQPAELGDSAMYLCASSTGQEFRAFFGQGTRLTVV.

The sample holds a few counts of this clone. The chain recombines TRBV2 with TRBJ2-3, with D perhaps matching TRBD1 (6 bases). V dropped 2 bases and J dropped 4 bases, with 7 bases sitting between them. This CDR3 has 13 amino acids. From germline, CDR1 is SNHLY and CDR2 FYNNEI. CDR3 amino acids: CASSEPGADTQYF. In nucleotides, the CDR3 is TGTGCCAGCAGTGAACCAGGGGCAGATACGCAGTATTTT.

This chain links TRBV10-3 with TRBJ2-7; 12 nucleotides match TRBD2. Germline V gives CDR1 ENHRY, CDR2 SYGVKD. The CDR3 consists of 14 residues. V was clipped by 2 bases and J by 7 bases; unmatched bases: 3. The CDR3 DNA is TGTGCCATCAGTGAGACTAGCGGGAGGATAGAGCAGTACTTC. This gives the protein CAISETSGRIEQYF.

The V gene is TRBV29-1, the J gene TRBJ2-2; unclear D gene. The V and J ends lost 4 bases and 4 bases respectively, with 7 bases between them. Germline CDR1 reads SQVTM; CDR2 reads ANQGSEA. This CDR3 region has 12 residues. The CDR3 nucleotides read TGCAGCGTTGGTAAGATCACCGGGGAGCTGTTTTTT. Translating gives CSVGKITGELFF.

The chain employs TRBV2 and TRBJ2-5; no clear D gene. Germline CDR1 SNHLY, CDR2 FYNNEI. V was pared by 0 bases and J by 6 bases, with 5 bases between. The length of the CDR3 is 12 residues. CDR3 sequence (DNA): TGTGCCAGCAGTGAAGCAGGTCAGACCCAGTACTTC. Encoded protein: CASSEAGQTQYF.

This clone appeared a few times. The chain links TRBV7-9 to TRBJ1-2; weak D call: TRBD1 (6 bases). V was trimmed by 5 bases and J by 2 bases, leaving 9 bases between them. CDR1 SEHNR and CDR2 FQNEAQ come from the germline V gene (reference sequence). This CDR3 spans 13 amino acids. The CDR3 region has the DNA TGTGCCAGCAGCGTCGGACAGAACTATGGCTACACCTTC. Residues: CASSVGQNYGYTF.

This clone was seen only a few times. The chain combines TRBV2 with TRBJ1-6, with a possible D match to TRBD1 (5 bases). Germline V lookup: CDR1 SNHLY, CDR2 FYNNEI. The CDR3 has 14 residues. Trimming left V 6 bases short and J 7 bases short, with 13 bases between. CDR3 sequence (DNA): TGTGCCAGCAGGTCTGACAGCCAAAATTCACCCCTCCACTTT. Its translation is CASRSDSQNSPLHF.

This clone was counted at least ten times. V gene TRBV7-2 combines with J gene TRBJ2-5, with 14 nucleotides matching TRBD2. V lost 5 bases and J lost 7; bases outside the gene matches: 9. From germline, CDR1 is SGHTA and CDR2 FQGNSA. This CDR3 contains 16 residues. The DNA of the CDR3 is TGTGCCAGCAGCCCAGGACTAGCGGGAGGCGAGGGGACCCAGTACTTC. Its protein product is CASSPGLAGGEGTQYF.